This is a list of T cell receptor beta chains from one sample in a study of T cells after posttransplantation cyclophosphamide. Method: immunoSEQ multiplex PCR; TCRdb's copy keeps in-frame clones and lacks some. Here the sample spans 45,000 to 65,000 clones, 94% being singletons. Material: PBMCs. The origin of the receptors is a woman in her 30s in good health and a related stem cell transplant donor. CDR3s leave out the opening cysteine and the closing phenylalanine or tryptophan. The order of the fields is V gene, CDR3 length, clone size, CDR3 protein. Some rows mark clone size as missing; the rest say once, few, many or name a class of expanded clone.

v_call: TRBV6-5; cdr3_length: 12; clone_size: NA; cdr3_aa: ASSRTGQKSPLH
v_call: TRBV27; cdr3_length: 13; clone_size: NA; cdr3_aa: ASSLGGGQGGGYT
v_call: TRBV9; cdr3_length: 13; clone_size: NA; cdr3_aa: ASSKGRAGFYEQY
v_call: TRBV12-5; cdr3_length: 12; clone_size: NA; cdr3_aa: ASGLRAGSYEQY
v_call: TRBV6-1; cdr3_length: 14; clone_size: NA; cdr3_aa: ASSESSGGAKNIQY
v_call: TRBV28; cdr3_length: 14; clone_size: few; cdr3_aa: ASSGTGGSYNSPLH
v_call: TRBV28; cdr3_length: 11; clone_size: NA; cdr3_aa: ASVAGYGNTIY
v_call: TRBV12-5; cdr3_length: 11; clone_size: once; cdr3_aa: ATRDSLSYEQY
v_call: TRBV27; cdr3_length: 12; clone_size: few; cdr3_aa: ASSQQGGGGEQY
v_call: TRBV5-5; cdr3_length: 12; clone_size: NA; cdr3_aa: ASSLRTGTYEQY
v_call: TRBV4-3; cdr3_length: 13; clone_size: once; cdr3_aa: ASSQDRTGYYEQY
v_call: TRBV7-2; cdr3_length: 13; clone_size: NA; cdr3_aa: ASSLLAGETDTQY
v_call: TRBV28; cdr3_length: 11; clone_size: NA; cdr3_aa: ASSFTANQPQH
v_call: TRBV11-2; cdr3_length: 13; clone_size: once; cdr3_aa: ASSLTGIRSGKLF
v_call: TRBV5-4; cdr3_length: 13; clone_size: NA; cdr3_aa: ASSNAGAEIQPQH
v_call: TRBV25-1; cdr3_length: 12; clone_size: NA; cdr3_aa: ASSLIDRVDTIY
v_call: TRBV7-9; cdr3_length: 14; clone_size: few; cdr3_aa: ASSTDSAATNEKLF
v_call: TRBV2; cdr3_length: 12; clone_size: NA; cdr3_aa: ASSGQGASEKLF
v_call: TRBV6-5; cdr3_length: 9; clone_size: few; cdr3_aa: ASRRYNEQF
v_call: TRBV5-4; cdr3_length: 11; clone_size: NA; cdr3_aa: ASSPPAYNEQF
v_call: TRBV4-2; cdr3_length: 13; clone_size: once; cdr3_aa: ASSQRGHVNTEAF
v_call: TRBV27; cdr3_length: 10; clone_size: NA; cdr3_aa: ASRRANYGYT
v_call: TRBV25-1; cdr3_length: 12; clone_size: NA; cdr3_aa: ASRSVNLGETQY
v_call: TRBV7-2; cdr3_length: 13; clone_size: once; cdr3_aa: ASSLNGLAGGEQF
v_call: TRBV5-1; cdr3_length: 13; clone_size: NA; cdr3_aa: ASSTGQGGNTEAF
v_call: TRBV11-2; cdr3_length: 10; clone_size: NA; cdr3_aa: ASSFENYEQY
v_call: TRBV11-3; cdr3_length: 12; clone_size: NA; cdr3_aa: ASSSRDSQETQY
v_call: TRBV28; cdr3_length: 12; clone_size: NA; cdr3_aa: ASSLSGVAETQY
v_call: TRBV5-6; cdr3_length: 13; clone_size: NA; cdr3_aa: ASSLEGLAKNIQY
v_call: TRBV27; cdr3_length: 12; clone_size: NA; cdr3_aa: ASRRTGGVYEQY
v_call: TRBV7-8; cdr3_length: 11; clone_size: NA; cdr3_aa: ASSFGQGAGAF